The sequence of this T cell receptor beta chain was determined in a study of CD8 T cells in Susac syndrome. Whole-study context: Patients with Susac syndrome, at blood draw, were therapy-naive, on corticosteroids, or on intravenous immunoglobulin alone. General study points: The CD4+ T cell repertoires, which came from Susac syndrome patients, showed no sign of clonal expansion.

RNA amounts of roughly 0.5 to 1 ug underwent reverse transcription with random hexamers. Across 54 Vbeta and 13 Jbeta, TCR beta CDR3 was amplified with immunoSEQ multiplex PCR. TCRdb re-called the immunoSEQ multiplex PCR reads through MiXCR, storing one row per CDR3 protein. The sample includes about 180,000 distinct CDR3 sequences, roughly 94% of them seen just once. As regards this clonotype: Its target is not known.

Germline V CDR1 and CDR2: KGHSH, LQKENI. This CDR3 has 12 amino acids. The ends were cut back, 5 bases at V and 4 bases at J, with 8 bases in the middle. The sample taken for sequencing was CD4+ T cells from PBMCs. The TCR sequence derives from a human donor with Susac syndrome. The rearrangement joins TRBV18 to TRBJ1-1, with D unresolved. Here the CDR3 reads CASSTRVTEAFF. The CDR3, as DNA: TGTGCCAGCTCAACTCGGGTCACTGAAGCTTTCTTT. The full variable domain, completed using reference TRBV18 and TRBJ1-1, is NAGVMQNPRHLVRRRGQEARLRCSPMKGHSHVYWYRQLPEEGLKFMVYLQKENIIDESGMPKERFSAEFPKEGPSILRIQQVVRGDSAAYFCASSTRVTEAFFGQGTRLTVV.